This TCR beta chain came from a study of response to subunit inactivated influenza vaccine (dated by TCRdb to 2016 to 2019). About the full investigation: The study used deep quantitative T cell receptor repertoire profiling to track responses to a trivalent subunit inactivated influenza vaccine.

To prepare the library, RT-PCR was applied. The sequencing machine was an Illumina HiSeq 2500. Through fastp at Q25 and MiXCR, TCRdb rebuilt clones from the public reads, retaining in-frame beta chains. CDR3 protein sequences are deduplicated, and each keeps its most common genes and DNA. In all, the sample holds around 490,000 distinct CDR3 sequences, and roughly 8.2% of those were seen once. The ten largest clones add up to around 13% of the sample. A note on this clonotype: No antigen is known for it. Base-call qualities are not available, and no considerably larger clone is one nucleotide away.

The full study reports these points: According to the authors, only a limited number of new T cells may be recruited by each seasonal influenza vaccination.

In the germline V gene, CDR1 corresponds to SGHRS and CDR2 to YFSETQ. Germline trimming amounts to 1 base on V and 6 bases on J, with 1 as the count of junction bases outside the gene matches. The cysteine opens and the phenylalanine closes a CDR3 of 14 amino acids. Kept here is only the CDR3 DNA, which spans 42 bases and is read in frame from base 1. The material was PBMCs from blood, obtained roughly 24 months after vaccination. This receptor was obtained from a man aged 45-69 years who received an inactivated influenza vaccine. Donor details come from another sample of the same person, matched by shared clones. The chain couples TRBV5-1 to TRBJ2-2, with TRBD2 matching 9 junction bases. For the CDR3, the sequence is CASSLRLAAGELFF. In nucleotide form, the sequence is TGCGCCAGCAGCTTGCGACTAGCGGCCGGGGAGCTGTTTTTT.